These 10 T cell receptor beta chains were all obtained from the same sample, sequenced in a study of cytomegalovirus exposure and HLA in healthy donors. This PCR relied on a set of 60 Vbeta primers and 13 Jbeta primers. Assay: immunoSEQ multiplex PCR; the TCRdb copy retains only in-frame clones and omits some. The data hold 100,000 to 150,000 clones, with around 80% observed a single time. Sequencing used PBMCs. Every receptor here comes from a man between 50 and 59 years old in good health and CMV-seronegative.

The genes are TRBV6-6 and TRBJ2-5, with a tentative D call TRBD1 (6 bases). Germline-derived CDR1 and CDR2 are MNHNY and SVGAGI (reference sequence). The CDR3 length is 14 residues. The ends were cut back, 4 bases at V and 10 bases at J, with 19 bases in the middle. The DNA for the CDR3 is TGTGCCAGCAGTTCCCCGACTGGGGAAGGGGGCCAGTACTTC. As protein: CASSSPTGEGGQYF.

The rearrangement joins TRBV20-1 to TRBJ2-7; TRBD1 matches at 8 bases. Germline loops: CDR1 DFQATT, CDR2 SNEGSKA (reference sequence). This CDR3 has 11 residues. The J segment lost 6 bases and the V segment lost 4 bases, leaving 2 bases of the junction unmatched. In nucleotides, the CDR3 is TGCAGTGCTACGACAGGGGTCGAGCAGTACGTC. Translation gives CSATTGVEQYV.

This chain links TRBV6-1 with TRBJ2-1, with D perhaps TRBD2 (7 bases). In germline, CDR1 is MNHNS, CDR2 SASEGT. V was pared by 9 bases and J by 4 bases, with 16 bases between. This CDR3 comprises 14 residues. The CDR3 bases are TGTGCCAGTATGGGGGGGCCTAGTTACAATGAGCAGTTCTTC. Translation: CASMGGPSYNEQFF.

The chain carries TRBV9 and TRBJ1-2, with D hard to call. Germline V lookup: CDR1 SGDLS, CDR2 YYNGEE. The CDR3 is 15 residues long. Trimming pared 3 bases from V and 8 bases from J, leaving 20 bases between. The CDR3 DNA reads TGTGCCAGCAGCGATTACAGCAATCCCTCGGGAGGCTACACCTTC. Translating it yields CASSDYSNPSGGYTF.

This clone was seen a few times. V gene TRBV5-4 combines with J gene TRBJ2-7, with 12 positions matching TRBD1. Trimming cost V 7 bases and J 4 bases; bases outside gene matches: 6. The CDR3 runs to 14 residues. Germline V gene data show CDR1 as SGHNT and CDR2 as YYREEE (reference sequence). This CDR3 is CASPGDRGLYEQYF. The CDR3 DNA follows: TGTGCCAGCCCCGGGGACAGGGGGCTATACGAGCAGTACTTC. The variable domain in full, completed from reference TRBV5-4 and TRBJ2-7, reads ETGVTQSPTHLIKTRGQQVTLRCSSQSGHNTVSWYQQALGQGPQFIFQYYREEENGRGNFPPRFSGLQFPNYSSELNVNALELDDSALYLCASPGDRGLYEQYFGPGTRLTVT.

The CDR3 region has the DNA TGTGCCAGTAGTGTACAGCAGGGAAATCAGCCCCAGCATTTT. Translating gives CASSVQQGNQPQHF. This chain links TRBV19 with TRBJ1-5; tentative D call: TRBD1 (5 bases). The germline CDR1 and CDR2 sequences are LNHDA and SQIVND (reference sequence). The CDR3 loop spans 14 amino acids. Trimming took 5 bases from V and 4 from J, leaving 12 bases between them.

This clone has more than one count but fewer than ten. V and J are TRBV5-4 and TRBJ2-2; 8 nucleotides align to TRBD2. Losses at the gene ends were 1 base for V and 5 bases for J; bases not matched to a gene: 7. Looked up from germline, CDR1 is SGHNT and CDR2 is YYREEE (reference sequence). This CDR3 is built from 16 residues. CDR3 region: CASSLFGGADTGELFF. CDR3 DNA: TGTGCCAGCAGCTTGTTCGGGGGGGCAGATACCGGGGAGCTGTTTTTT.

This clone has a single count. The chain uses TRBV2 and TRBJ1-2; tentatively, D is TRBD1 (6 bases). The CDR3 loop spans 11 amino acids. Germline values: CDR1 SNHLY, CDR2 FYNNEI. V lost 8 bases to trimming and J lost 10 bases, with 14 bases between them. The CDR3 is CASSGVQAYTF. CDR3 coding DNA: TGTGCCAGCTCAGGGGTTCAGGCCTACACCTTC.

The chain is built from TRBV7-2 and TRBJ2-1; possible D gene TRBD1, 6 bases. V dropped 5 bases and J dropped 6 bases, with 11 bases sitting between them. CDR1 and CDR2 (germline): SGHTA, FQGNSA. The CDR3 totals 13 residues. In DNA form, the CDR3 reads TGTGCCAGCAGCGGGGGCTACCCCAATGAGCAGTTCTTC. Translation: CASSGGYPNEQFF.

This sequence joins TRBV2 and TRBJ1-1; 7 bases line up with TRBD1. This CDR3 has 14 residues. V lost 4 bases and J lost 5; bases outside the gene matches: 7. Germline V lookup: CDR1 SNHLY, CDR2 FYNNEI. The CDR3, as DNA: TGTGCCAGCAGTGTGGTGACAGGGATTACTGAAGCTTTCTTT. Its protein is CASSVVTGITEAFF.